This paragraph reports one TCR beta chain. The antigen remains unidentified. The CDR3 end is not reached by the read, which stops 3 residues before it; the germline J gene fills it in. This sample is part of a study of Tregs in tolerant kidney transplant recipients. Study-level points and caveats: Antigen-driven expansion was suggested because donor-specific Tregs expanded more than all Tregs in tolerant patients.

Unstimulated regulatory T cells (CD4+CD25+CD127-), CD4+CD25- non-regulatory cells, CD4 and CD8 cells were FACS-sorted from thawed PBMCs. The method was immunoSEQ multiplex PCR; TCRdb's version includes in-frame clones alone and lacks a portion of them. The sample totals roughly 48,000 clones. This CDR3 spans 15 amino acids. Unmatched junction bases numbered 10, after V lost 4 bases and J lost 9 bases. Per the germline V gene, CDR1 is SGHTA and CDR2 is FQGNSA. This rearrangement joins TRBV7-2 to TRBJ2-2; 8 bases fit TRBD1. This sequence was found in a human donor who received a combined kidney and bone marrow transplant. The sequencing used CD4+ T cells from blood, collected before the transplant. The CDR3 region is CASSSGQGSPRELFF. The covered CDR3 bases are TGTGCCAGCAGCTCTGGACAGGGTTCTCCTAGGGAG.